This note documents a single T cell receptor (beta chain) sequence. The record originates from a study of blood T cell repertoires in COVID-19. Study as a whole: Sources were T cells, B-cell-depleted T cells, or PBMCs; the material itself was cDNA or gDNA.

Authors' methods: Cell counts per sample came from amplifying reference gene primers. The assay was immunoSEQ multiplex PCR, and TCRdb's table has in-frame clones only and misses some. That table gives V, J and clone size, and the DNA gave D and trimming. The data show about 20,000 clones, with 86% seen just once and 9.5% to 12% held by the top ten. Material for sequencing was peripheral blood. The source of this sequence is a human donor in a cohort sampled during active COVID-19.

The CDR3 DNA sequence: TGTGCCAGCAGTGCACGACAGGGGGCAGGGGGTCAGCCCCAGCATTTT. Its translation is CASSARQGAGGQPQHF. V usage is TRBV6-1 and J usage is TRBJ1-5, with 10 positions matching TRBD1. V dropped 4 bases and J dropped 6; count of bases not matched to a gene: 9. The CDR3 covers 16 residues. Germline V gene data show CDR1 as MNHNS and CDR2 as SASEGT.